This T cell receptor (beta chain) was captured by sequencing in a study of T cells after yellow fever vaccination. V lost 5 bases, J lost 8 bases, and 15 bases lay in between. The germline CDR1 and CDR2 sequences are SGHTA and FQGNSA. CDR3 size: 14 residues. Universal primer sites and UMIs were introduced during 5'RACE template-switching synthesis of TCR cDNA. TCRdb processed the 5' RACE reads anew with MiXCR; each CDR3 protein has one entry. The sample lists fewer than 450,000 distinct CDR3 sequences; roughly 7.5% were seen once. Study-wide findings and caveats: The appearance of a small share of clonotypes in both CD4 and CD8 compartments was observed.

A note on this clonotype: The target antigen is unknown.

The sample in question was PBMCs, obtained around 45 days after the first yellow fever vaccination. The TCR originated in a man younger than 30 who received the YFV17D yellow fever vaccine. J is TRBJ2-2 and V is TRBV7-2, with D hard to call. CDR3 DNA: TGTGCCAGCAGCAATCGGGCCAGGATGGGGGAGCTGTTTTTT. Protein product: CASSNRARMGELFF.